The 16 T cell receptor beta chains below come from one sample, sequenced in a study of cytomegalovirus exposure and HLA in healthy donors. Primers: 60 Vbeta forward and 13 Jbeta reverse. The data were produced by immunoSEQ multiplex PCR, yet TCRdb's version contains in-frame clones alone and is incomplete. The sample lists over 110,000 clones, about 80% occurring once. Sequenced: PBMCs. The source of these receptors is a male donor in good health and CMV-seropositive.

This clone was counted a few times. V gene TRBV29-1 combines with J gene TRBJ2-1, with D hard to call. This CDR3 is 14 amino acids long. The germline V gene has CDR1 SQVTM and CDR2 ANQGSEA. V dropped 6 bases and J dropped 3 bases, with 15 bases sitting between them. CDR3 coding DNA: TGCAGCGTGAAGAGGAGACTTGACTACAATGAGCAGTTCTTC. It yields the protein CSVKRRLDYNEQFF.

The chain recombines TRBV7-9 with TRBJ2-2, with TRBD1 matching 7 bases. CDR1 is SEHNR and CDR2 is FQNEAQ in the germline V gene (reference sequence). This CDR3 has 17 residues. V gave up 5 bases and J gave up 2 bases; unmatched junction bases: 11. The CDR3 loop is CASSKGQPTRNTGELFF. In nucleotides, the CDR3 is TGTGCCAGCAGCAAGGGACAGCCGACGAGAAACACCGGGGAGCTGTTTTTT.

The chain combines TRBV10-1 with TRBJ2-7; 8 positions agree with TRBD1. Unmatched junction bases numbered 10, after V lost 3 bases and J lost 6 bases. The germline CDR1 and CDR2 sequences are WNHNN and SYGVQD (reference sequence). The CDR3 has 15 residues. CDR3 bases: TGCGCCAGCAGTGAACCACGGGACAGGCGTCGCGAGCAGTACTTC. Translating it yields CASSEPRDRRREQYF.

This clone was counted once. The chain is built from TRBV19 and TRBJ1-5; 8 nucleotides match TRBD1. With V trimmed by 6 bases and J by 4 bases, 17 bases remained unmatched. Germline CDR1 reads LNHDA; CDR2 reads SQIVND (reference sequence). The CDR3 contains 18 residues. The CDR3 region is CASSPRGQGLFVNQPQHF. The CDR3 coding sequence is TGTGCCAGTAGCCCCCGAGGACAGGGCTTGTTTGTGAATCAGCCCCAGCATTTT. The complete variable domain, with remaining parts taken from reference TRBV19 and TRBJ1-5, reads DGGITQSPKYLFRKEGQNVTLSCEQNLNHDAMYWYRQDPGQGLRLIYYSQIVNDFQKGDIAEGYSVSREKKESFPLTVTSAQKNPTAFYLCASSPRGQGLFVNQPQHFGDGTRLSIL.

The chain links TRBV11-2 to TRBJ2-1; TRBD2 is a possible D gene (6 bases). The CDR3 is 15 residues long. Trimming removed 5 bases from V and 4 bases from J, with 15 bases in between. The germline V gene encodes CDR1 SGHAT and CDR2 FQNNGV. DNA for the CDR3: TGTGCCAGCAGCCCGCGGGGACTGGCATACAATGAGCAGTTCTTC. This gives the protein CASSPRGLAYNEQFF.

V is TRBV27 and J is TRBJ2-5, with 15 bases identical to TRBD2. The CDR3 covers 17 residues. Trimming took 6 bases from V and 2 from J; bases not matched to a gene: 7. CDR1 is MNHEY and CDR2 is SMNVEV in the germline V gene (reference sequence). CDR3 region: CASSRGLAGGEQETQYF. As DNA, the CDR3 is TGTGCCAGCAGCCGGGGACTAGCGGGAGGCGAACAAGAGACCCAGTACTTC.

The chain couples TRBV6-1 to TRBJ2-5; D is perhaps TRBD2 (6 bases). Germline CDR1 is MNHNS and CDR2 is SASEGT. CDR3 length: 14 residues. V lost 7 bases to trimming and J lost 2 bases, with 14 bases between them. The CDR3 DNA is TGTGCCAGCAAAAAAGGACTACTTCAAGAGACCCAGTACTTC. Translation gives CASKKGLLQETQYF.

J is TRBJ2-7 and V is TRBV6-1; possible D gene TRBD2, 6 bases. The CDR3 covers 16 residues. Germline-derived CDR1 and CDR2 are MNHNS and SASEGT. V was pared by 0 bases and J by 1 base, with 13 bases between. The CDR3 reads CASSEARGTISYEQYF. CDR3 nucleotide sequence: TGTGCCAGCAGTGAAGCGCGGGGAACAATTTCCTACGAGCAGTACTTC.

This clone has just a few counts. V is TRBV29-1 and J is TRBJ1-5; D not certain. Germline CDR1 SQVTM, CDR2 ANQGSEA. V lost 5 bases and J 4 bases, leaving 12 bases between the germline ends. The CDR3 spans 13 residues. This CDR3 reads CSVQSGINQPQHF. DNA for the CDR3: TGCAGCGTTCAAAGCGGGATTAATCAGCCCCAGCATTTT.

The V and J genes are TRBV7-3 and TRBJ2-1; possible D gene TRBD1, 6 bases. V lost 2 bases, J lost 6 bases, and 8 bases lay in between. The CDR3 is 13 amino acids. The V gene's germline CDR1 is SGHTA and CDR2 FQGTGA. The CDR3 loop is CASSLYRANEQFF. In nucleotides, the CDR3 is TGTGCCAGCAGCTTATACAGGGCCAATGAGCAGTTCTTC.

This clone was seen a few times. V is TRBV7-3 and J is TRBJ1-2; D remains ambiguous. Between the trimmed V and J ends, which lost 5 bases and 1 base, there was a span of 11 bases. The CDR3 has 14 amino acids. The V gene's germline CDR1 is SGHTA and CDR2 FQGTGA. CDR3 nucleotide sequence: TGTGCCAGCAGCCCCGGGGAGGGTAACTATGGCTACACCTTC. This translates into CASSPGEGNYGYTF.

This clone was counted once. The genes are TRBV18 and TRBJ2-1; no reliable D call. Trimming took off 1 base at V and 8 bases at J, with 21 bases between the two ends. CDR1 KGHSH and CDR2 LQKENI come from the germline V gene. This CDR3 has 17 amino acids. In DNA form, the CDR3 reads TGTGCCAGCTCACCACGGTCCCCTGGGTCTAGATGGCATGAGCAGTTCTTC. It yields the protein CASSPRSPGSRWHEQFF.

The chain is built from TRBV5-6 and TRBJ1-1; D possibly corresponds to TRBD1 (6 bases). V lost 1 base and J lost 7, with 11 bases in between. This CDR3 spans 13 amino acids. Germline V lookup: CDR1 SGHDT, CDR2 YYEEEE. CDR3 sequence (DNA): TGTGCCAGCAGCTTGTGGGGGGGCCTTGAAGCTTTCTTT. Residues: CASSLWGGLEAFF.

CDR3 in DNA: TGCGCCAGCAGCCGTTCAAGGGAGGATACGCAGTATTTT. It translates to CASSRSREDTQYF. The V gene is TRBV4-1, the J gene TRBJ2-3; perhaps TRBD2 as D (5 bases). The V end was cut by 4 bases, the J end by 6 bases, with 11 bases between. The germline V gene encodes CDR1 MGHRA and CDR2 YSYEKL. The CDR3 runs to 13 residues.

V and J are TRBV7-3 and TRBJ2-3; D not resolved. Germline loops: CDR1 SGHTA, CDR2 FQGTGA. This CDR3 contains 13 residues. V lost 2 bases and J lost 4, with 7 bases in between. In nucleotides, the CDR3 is TGTGCCAGCAGCTTAGGAGCCCCAGATACGCAGTATTTT. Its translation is CASSLGAPDTQYF.

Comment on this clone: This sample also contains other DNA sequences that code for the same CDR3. The CDR3 is CASSVEGQANSPLHF. Written as DNA, the CDR3 is TGTGCCAGCAGCGTAGAGGGACAGGCTAATTCACCCCTCCACTTT. V and J are TRBV9 and TRBJ1-6; 8 positions agree with TRBD1. This CDR3 comprises 15 residues. The ends lost 0 bases at V and 6 bases at J; junction bases unmatched: 2. Germline-derived CDR1 and CDR2 are SGDLS and YYNGEE.